This T cell receptor (beta chain) was obtained from a study of beta chain features in type 1 diabetes. Overall study results and limits: Whether HLA type influences TCRB rearrangement remained unresolved here. At VDJ recombination sites, type 1 diabetes patients had fewer insertions and more deleted nucleotides.

All of the isolated RNA was reverse transcribed, so expressed TCRB transcripts were sequenced. The data were produced by immunoSEQ multiplex PCR, yet TCRdb's version contains in-frame clones alone and is incomplete. The profile shows almost 350,000 clones, roughly 8% of them singletons. The CDR3 consists of 14 residues. Germline CDR1 SGDLS, CDR2 YYNGEE. V dropped 0 bases and J dropped 5 bases, with 6 bases sitting between them. This clone was detected only a few times. Its antigen is still unknown. This chain uses TRBV9 with TRBJ1-6, with D possibly matching TRBD1 (5 bases). The sequence derives from a woman under 30 in good health. The specimen sequenced was central memory CD4+ T cells from blood. The CDR3 spells CASSVGQNNSPLHF. The CDR3 DNA reads as TGTGCCAGCAGCGTAGGACAGAATAATTCACCCCTCCACTTT.